The clone carrying this TCR beta chain was seen repeatedly, ten times or more. TCRdb passed the 5' RACE reads through MiXCR, listing each CDR3 protein once. The table has tens of thousands of distinct CDR3 sequences, roughly 7% seen once. The data were taken from a study of neurological immune-mediated disorders. With V trimmed by 1 base and J by 7 bases, 11 bases remained unmatched. The CDR3 length is 18 residues. Germline V CDR1 and CDR2: LGHNA, YNFKEQ. J is TRBJ2-2 and V is TRBV4-2, with 11 bases that match TRBD2. This clonotype was sampled from a woman aged 40 to 50 in good health. Sequenced sample: PBMCs. This chain's CDR3 is CASSQGSSGGLGDGELFF. CDR3 in DNA: TGTGCCAGCAGCCAAGGTTCTAGCGGGGGGCTCGGGGACGGGGAGCTGTTTTTT.